Below, 6 T cell receptor beta chains from the same sample are listed, as sequenced in a study of Ad26.COV2.S vaccination and SARS-CoV-2 variants. Treatment noted: 15 to 20 received Ad26.COV2.S at low or high dose, single or two shots; roughly 5 received placebo; per-sample allocation not given. Samples came from day 63 after the first vaccine or placebo injection. Generated by immunoSEQ multiplex PCR, the TCRdb table keeps only in-frame clones and is missing some. The sample shows a few hundred thousand clones, 90% of them seen only once. Specimen: peripheral blood, collected in a trial of Ad26.COV2.S vaccine versus placebo. These receptors were taken from a person aged 18-60 years who received the Ad26.COV2.S COVID-19 vaccine or a placebo.

The CDR3 sequence is CASSSLTTDTQYF. CDR3 bases: TGTGCCAGCAGCTCCTTGACGACAGATACGCAGTATTTT. The chain carries TRBV7-8 and TRBJ2-3; D is ambiguous. Trimming took 4 bases from V and 3 from J, leaving 8 bases between them. Germline assignment: CDR1 SGHVS and CDR2 FQNEAQ. This CDR3 spans 13 amino acids.

This rearrangement joins TRBV5-4 to TRBJ2-1; the match to TRBD2 covers 8 bases. This CDR3 region has 15 residues. With V trimmed by 4 bases and J by 2 bases, 5 bases remained unmatched. In germline, CDR1 is SGHNT, CDR2 YYREEE (reference sequence). The CDR3 nucleotides are TGTGCCAGCAGCGTAGCGGGGACACCCTACAATGAGCAGTTCTTC. Its protein is CASSVAGTPYNEQFF.

This clone came up a few times. This rearrangement joins TRBV7-2 to TRBJ1-2; tentatively, D is TRBD1 (6 bases). Trimming removed 5 bases at V and 4 bases at J, with 14 bases between. CDR1 and CDR2 from the germline V gene are SGHTA and FQGNSA. The CDR3 has 14 residues. In DNA form, the CDR3 reads TGTGCCAGCAGCCAACTCAGGGGTGGCTATGGCTACACCTTC. Its translation: CASSQLRGGYGYTF.

This clone came up once. This sequence joins TRBV3-1 (or the pseudogene TRBV3-2) and TRBJ2-7, with 9 bases aligning to TRBD1. The CDR3 consists of 15 residues. Germline V gene sequence: CDR1 LGHDT, CDR2 YNNKEL (reference sequence). V trimming: 4 bases; J trimming: 0 bases; junction bases outside the gene matches: 4. The CDR3 region has the DNA TGTGCCAGCAGCCCTACGGGACAGGGCTCCTACGAGCAGTACTTC. Protein product: CASSPTGQGSYEQYF.

This sequence joins TRBV28 and TRBJ2-7; D is unclear. The germline V gene has CDR1 MDHEN and CDR2 SYDVKM. V was pared by 5 bases and J by 0 bases, with 14 bases between. The CDR3 spans 15 residues. This CDR3 reads CASSHLGTRSYEQYF. For the CDR3, the DNA is TGTGCCAGCAGTCACCTGGGTACGCGCTCCTACGAGCAGTACTTC.

The genes are TRBV5-1 and TRBJ2-1; TRBD2 aligns across 12 bases. Germline CDR1 reads SGHRS; CDR2 reads YFSETQ. The CDR3 totals 18 residues. V was pared by 3 bases and J by 3 bases, with 10 bases of the junction left unmatched. The CDR3, as DNA: TGCGCCAGCAGCTCCGGACTAGCGGGACCCAAAAACTACAATGAGCAGTTCTTC. This codes for CASSSGLAGPKNYNEQFF.